What follows describes a single TCR beta chain. Its antigen is unidentified. The sample belongs to a study of T cell responses to AZD1222 COVID-19 vaccine. Whole-study findings and limits: Only a handful of AZD1222 recipients tested seropositive at baseline. Reports say nearly half of spike-specific TCRs go after unmutated variant regions.

The assay was immunoSEQ multiplex PCR, and TCRdb's table has in-frame clones only and misses some. The sample has about 180,000 clones, about 91% seen once. The CDR3 extends over 15 amino acids. Germline loops: CDR1 SGHVS, CDR2 FQNEAQ. Trimming left V 5 bases short and J 4 bases short, with 15 bases between. The chain couples TRBV7-8 to TRBJ1-3, with D uncertain. The sample here was peripheral blood, taken on day 0 of AZD1222 vaccination. The receptor was isolated from an adult in good health. CDR3 in amino acids: CASSEVQPWGNTIYF. CDR3 coding DNA: TGTGCCAGCAGCGAGGTCCAACCTTGGGGAAACACCATATATTTT.